This passage covers 28 T cell receptor beta chains from one sample sequenced in a study of blood T cell repertoires in COVID-19. Sequenced by immunoSEQ multiplex PCR; TCRdb stores in-frame clones only, minus some. The data contain about 240,000 clones, 80% to 85% of them singletons. The sequenced sample consisted of peripheral blood. The source is a woman aged 55-75 years with active or convalescent COVID-19.

This clone was seen once. The chain has TRBV30 and TRBJ1-1; a possible D gene is TRBD1 (6 bases). Germline V gene sequence: CDR1 GTSNPN, CDR2 SVGIG (reference sequence). V shed 0 bases and J shed 5 bases, with 16 bases lying between them. The CDR3 totals 15 residues. CDR3 nucleotides: TGTGCCTGGAGTGTTACTCACAGGGTCGGGACTGAAGCTTTCTTT. This translates into CAWSVTHRVGTEAFF.

This clone occurred a few times. The genes are TRBV14 and TRBJ2-1, with D unresolved. Trimming pared 1 base from V and 9 bases from J, leaving 10 bases between. CDR3 length: 13 amino acids. CDR1 SGHDN and CDR2 FVKESK come from the germline V gene. In DNA, the CDR3 is TGTGCCAGCAGCCAAGGTCGTGGGCGTGAGCAGTTCTTC. Its translation is CASSQGRGREQFF.

V is TRBV3-1 (or the pseudogene TRBV3-2) and J is TRBJ1-1, with a tentative D call TRBD1 (6 bases). The CDR3 has 15 amino acids. Germline CDR1 LGHDT, CDR2 YNNKEL (reference sequence). Trimming pared 4 bases from V and 5 bases from J, leaving 17 bases between. CDR3 nucleotide sequence: TGTGCCAGCAGCCCACAACAGGGTGGAAATACTGAAGCTTTCTTT. It specifies CASSPQQGGNTEAFF.

The genes are TRBV28 and TRBJ1-1, with a weak D call TRBD1 (5 bases). The CDR3 covers 12 residues. The germline V gene encodes CDR1 MDHEN and CDR2 SYDVKM. V dropped 3 bases and J dropped 8 bases, with 10 bases sitting between them. The CDR3 region is CASSFPHREAFF. CDR3 sequence (DNA): TGTGCCAGCAGTTTCCCTCACAGGGAAGCTTTCTTT. The full variable domain, with the rest looked up from reference TRBV28 and TRBJ1-1, is DVKVTQSSRYLVKRTGEKVFLECVQDMDHENMFWYRQDPGLGLRLIYFSYDVKMKEKGDIPEGYSVSREKKERFSLILESASTNQTSMYLCASSFPHREAFFGQGTRLTVV.

About this clone itself: The sample has other DNA sequences that encode this CDR3 too. The chain recombines TRBV6-5 with TRBJ1-2; a weak D match, TRBD1 (6 bases). This CDR3 region has 15 residues. Per the germline V gene, CDR1 is MNHEY and CDR2 is SVGAGI. Trimming pared 0 bases from V and 4 bases from J, leaving 12 bases between. The CDR3 DNA reads TGTGCCAGCAGTTACTCAAGGGGGTTGGGCTATGGCTACACCTTC. It codes for CASSYSRGLGYGYTF.

This chain links TRBV10-3 with TRBJ1-3; 10 bases fit TRBD1. The CDR3 is 14 residues long. After removal of 10 bases from V and 1 base from J, the junction contained 4 bases not matched to a gene. Germline CDR1 is ENHRY and CDR2 is SYGVKD. The CDR3 DNA is TGTGCCACCCGACAGGGGGCTTCTGGAAACACCATATATTTT. Its translation: CATRQGASGNTIYF.

The chain is built from TRBV19 and TRBJ1-5, with 8 nucleotides matching TRBD1. Germline lookup yields CDR1 LNHDA and CDR2 SQIVND (reference sequence). The V segment lost 3 bases and the J segment 7 bases; nucleotides outside the gene matches: 8. The CDR3 contains 15 residues. In DNA, the CDR3 is TGTGCCAGTAGTATCACCACAGGGGGACGACAGCCCCAGCATTTT. It codes for CASSITTGGRQPQHF. The full variable domain, its missing parts supplied by reference TRBV19 and TRBJ1-5, is DGGITQSPKYLFRKEGQNVTLSCEQNLNHDAMYWYRQDPGQGLRLIYYSQIVNDFQKGDIAEGYSVSREKKESFPLTVTSAQKNPTAFYLCASSITTGGRQPQHFGDGTRLSIL.

The CDR3 sequence is CASSVQQGNEKLFF. The CDR3 nucleotides read TGTGCCAGCAGTGTTCAACAGGGGAATGAAAAACTGTTTTTT. The chain has TRBV28 and TRBJ1-4; 7 bases are shared with TRBD1. The CDR3 runs to 14 residues. V was pared by 5 bases and J by 5 bases, with 5 bases of the junction left unmatched. The germline gives CDR1 MDHEN, CDR2 SYDVKM.

This clone has a handful of counts. CDR3 DNA: TGTGCCAGCAGAAGCCTACTAGCGCCAGATACGCAGTATTTT. Protein sequence: CASRSLLAPDTQYF. This chain links TRBV6-6 with TRBJ2-3, with 7 bases identical to TRBD2. The CDR3 runs to 14 residues. V lost 6 bases and J lost 4; bases outside the gene matches: 7. Germline V gives CDR1 MNHNY, CDR2 SVGAGI (reference sequence).

This clone was detected once. The gene calls are TRBV19 and TRBJ1-2; 9 bases are a match to TRBD1. Germline trimming cut 3 bases from V and 4 bases from J; bases unmatched to any gene: 6. The CDR3 has 15 amino acids. Germline V gene sequence: CDR1 LNHDA, CDR2 SQIVND (reference sequence). The CDR3 sequence is CASSIAGTGIYGYTF. The CDR3 region has the DNA TGTGCCAGTAGTATTGCCGGGACAGGGATCTATGGCTACACCTTC.

The CDR3 nucleotides read TGTGCCAGCAGCTCGGTGCTAGCCAAAAACATTCAGTACTTC. This encodes CASSSVLAKNIQYF. The chain recombines TRBV7-9 with TRBJ2-4; D gene unclear. CDR1 SEHNR and CDR2 FQNEAQ come from the germline V gene (reference sequence). The CDR3 loop spans 14 amino acids. V lost 4 bases and J lost 0, with 7 bases in between.

The gene calls are TRBV11-2 and TRBJ1-2; D may be TRBD1 (6 bases). CDR3 length: 13 amino acids. V lost 5 bases, J lost 4 bases, and 11 bases lay in between. The germline V gene encodes CDR1 SGHAT and CDR2 FQNNGV. This CDR3 is CASSPGTIYGYTF. The CDR3 DNA reads TGTGCCAGCAGCCCGGGGACAATCTATGGCTACACCTTC.

The chain joins TRBV5-8 to TRBJ2-7; 8 nucleotides agree with TRBD2. Germline CDR1 is SGHTS and CDR2 is YDEGEE. This CDR3 spans 13 amino acids. Trimming removed 4 bases from V and 4 bases from J; junction bases left unmatched: 4. CDR3 bases: TGTGCCAGCAGCATTAGCGGGGATTACGAGCAGTACTTC. Translation: CASSISGDYEQYF.

The V call is TRBV3-1 (or the pseudogene TRBV3-2), the J call TRBJ2-2; the match to TRBD2 covers 10 bases. Losses at the gene ends were 4 bases for V and 4 bases for J; bases not matched to a gene: 3. The CDR3 totals 15 residues. CDR1 and CDR2 (germline): LGHDT, YNNKEL (reference sequence). CDR3 coding DNA: TGTGCCAGCAGCCTATTAGCGGGGGGCACCGGGGAGCTGTTTTTT. Protein sequence: CASSLLAGGTGELFF.

The rearrangement uses TRBV9 and TRBJ1-3; D possibly corresponds to TRBD1 (6 bases). This CDR3 has 17 residues. V lost 3 bases and J 0 bases, leaving 16 bases between the germline ends. Looked up from germline, CDR1 is SGDLS and CDR2 is YYNGEE. CDR3 amino acids: CASSASDSYFSGNTIYF. In nucleotides, the CDR3 is TGTGCCAGCAGCGCCTCGGACAGCTACTTCTCTGGAAACACCATATATTTT.

This clone was observed a single time. V and J are TRBV5-1 and TRBJ1-4, with 7 bases fitting TRBD1. This CDR3 has 17 amino acids. Germline CDR1 reads SGHRS; CDR2 reads YFSETQ. V trimming: 1 base; J trimming: 2 bases; junction bases outside the gene matches: 8. For the CDR3, the DNA is TGCGCCAGCAGCTTGAGGACTTTACAGGGGACTAATGAAAAACTGTTTTTT. Amino acid sequence: CASSLRTLQGTNEKLFF.

The CDR3 loop reads CASSPGQNTEAFF. The CDR3 region has the DNA TGTGCCAGCAGCCCCGGACAGAACACTGAAGCTTTCTTT. The chain has TRBV7-2 and TRBJ1-1, with a weak D call TRBD1 (5 bases). This CDR3 contains 13 residues. Trimming cost V 5 bases and J 1 base, with 8 bases left between them. CDR1 is SGHTA and CDR2 is FQGNSA in the germline V gene.

V and J are TRBV1 and TRBJ2-5; the D call in the table, TRBD2, was not verified against the DNA. TRBV1 is a documented pseudogene. CDR3 size: 18 residues. CDR3 sequence reads: CTSSREGASGNYEETQYF. The CDR3 DNA reads as TGCACCAGCAGCCGGGAGGGGGCTAGCGGGAACTACGAAGAGACCCAGTACTTC.

The chain couples TRBV2 to TRBJ1-6; maybe TRBD1 (6 bases). The V end was cut by 5 bases, the J end by 1 base, with 9 bases between. CDR1 and CDR2 (germline): SNHLY, FYNNEI. The CDR3 has 15 amino acids. The CDR3 here is CASSSGQSYNSPLHF. The CDR3 bases are TGTGCCAGCAGTTCCGGACAGTCCTATAATTCACCCCTCCACTTT.

The rearrangement joins TRBV19 to TRBJ1-5, with 7 bases that match TRBD1. Germline loops: CDR1 LNHDA, CDR2 SQIVND (reference sequence). The CDR3 sequence is 13 residues long. V shed 3 bases, J shed 9 bases, and the junction held 5 bases outside the gene matches. The CDR3 nucleotides read TGTGCCAGTAGTATTGACAGGGAACGGCCCCAGCATTTT. Protein product: CASSIDRERPQHF.

The chain combines TRBV23-1 with TRBJ2-1; maybe TRBD1 (7 bases). Being an ORF, TRBV23-1 has a function that is uncertain. Trimming pared 0 bases from V and 4 bases from J, leaving 19 bases between. The CDR3 is 18 amino acids. The CDR3 DNA sequence: TGCGCCAGCAGTCAATCAAGGGGCCGGGCAGGGGGGTACAATGAGCAGTTCTTC. Residues: CASSQSRGRAGGYNEQFF.

The rearrangement links TRBV10-2 to TRBJ2-2; D not resolved. This CDR3 has 15 residues. Trimming stripped 0 bases from V and 4 bases from J, with 9 bases between. Per germline, CDR1 WSHSY and CDR2 SAAADI. The CDR3 protein is CASSESGRPTGELFF. CDR3 bases: TGCGCCAGCAGTGAGTCGGGCAGGCCCACCGGGGAGCTGTTTTTT.

Only a few counts were recorded for this clone. The rearrangement uses TRBV27 and TRBJ1-2, with 10 bases lining up with TRBD1. The V gene end was trimmed by 10 bases and the J gene end by 2 bases; junction bases not matched to a gene: 7. Germline V lookup: CDR1 MNHEY, CDR2 SMNVEV (reference sequence). The CDR3 is 14 residues long. CDR3 nucleotides: TGTGCCAACAACCCGGACAGGGGGAACTATGGCTACACCTTC. Translating gives CANNPDRGNYGYTF.

J is TRBJ2-3 and V is TRBV9; TRBD1 might be the D (6 bases). The CDR3 loop spans 16 amino acids. Germline assignment: CDR1 SGDLS and CDR2 YYNGEE. The V gene lost 2 bases and the J gene lost 11 bases, with 24 bases spanning the gap. The CDR3 sequence is CASSVEMGAVTEKQYF. CDR3 sequence (DNA): TGTGCCAGCAGCGTCGAAATGGGGGCGGTTACAGAGAAGCAGTATTTT.

CDR3 loop: CAITPGTGVTEAFF. The CDR3 DNA reads as TGTGCCATCACTCCCGGGACAGGGGTTACTGAAGCTTTCTTT. The chain has TRBV10-3 and TRBJ1-1; 10 bases agree with TRBD1. The J segment lost 5 bases and the V segment lost 7 bases, leaving 7 bases of the junction unmatched. This CDR3 has 14 amino acids. The germline gives CDR1 ENHRY, CDR2 SYGVKD.

The CDR3 sequence is CAISDPDRGGYGYTF. CDR3 DNA: TGTGCCATCAGTGACCCCGACAGGGGAGGCTATGGCTACACCTTC. The V and J genes are TRBV10-3 and TRBJ1-2, with 8 bases aligning to TRBD1. This CDR3 region has 15 residues. The junction had 7 bases not matched to a gene; V was cut back by 3 bases and J by 4 bases. Germline V gives CDR1 ENHRY, CDR2 SYGVKD.

This clone was counted only a few times. The CDR3 here is CASRGPRGQGLNTEAFF. CDR3 DNA sequence: TGTGCCAGTAGGGGCCCAAGGGGACAGGGGCTGAACACTGAAGCTTTCTTT. The chain uses TRBV19 and TRBJ1-1; 10 positions agree with TRBD1. The J segment lost 0 bases and the V segment lost 6 bases, leaving 10 bases of the junction unmatched. The length of the CDR3 is 17 residues. The germline CDR1 and CDR2 sequences are LNHDA and SQIVND (reference sequence).

This sequence joins TRBV5-1 and TRBJ2-3; D is undetermined. The CDR3 is 15 amino acids. Germline-derived CDR1 and CDR2 are SGHRS and YFSETQ. Deletions cut 4 bases from V and 4 bases from J, with 16 bases between. The CDR3 nucleotides are TGCGCCAGCAGCCCCGTAATAGTAGCCGCAGATACGCAGTATTTT. Its translation is CASSPVIVAADTQYF.